What follows describes a single T cell receptor (beta chain). It lacks a known antigen. The input lacks base qualities; no much larger clone sits a single base away. This specimen comes from a study of chemoradiotherapy in HPV16-positive cancers (dated by TCRdb to between 2022 and 2023). Concerning the study at large: Candidate HPV-specific T-cell clones and common TCR motifs were defined by functional T-cell assays performed on cells from two HPV16-positive patients. The candidate HPV-specific TCRs and motifs were subsequently tracked in TCR repertoires obtained from 65 to 95 patients with HPV-related cancers. Whether T-cell immunity against the HPV oncoproteins E6 and E7 changes during chemoradiotherapy and whether survival is affected by this immunity were examined in the study. Overall study outcomes, separate from this receptor: Expansion of candidate HPV-specific clones and E7-related TCR motifs was observed in the tumor microenvironment during treatment, whereas no such expansion was observed for non-HPV-specific T cells. The survival association was reported for HPV16-positive patients, and the functional definition of HPV-specific T cells was derived from only a couple of HPV16-positive patients. Among HPV16-positive patients, expansion of HPV-responsive T cells during chemoradiotherapy was associated with better recurrence-free survival.

Library creation used the immunoSEQ multiplex PCR assay. TCRdb re-hosts the immuneACCESS table, in-frame sequences only. Its copies lack some clones; in the studies checked, an unresolved V gene accounts for under half of them, and the cause for the rest is not known. Across this sample there are approximately 3,000 clones, with more than 75% seen only once. The ten largest account for 8% to 10% of the sample. Deletion took 5 bases off V and 0 bases off J, with a span of 14 bases between the germline ends. Taken from the germline V gene, the CDR1 and CDR2 loops are SGHTA and FQGTGA. The CDR3 holds 16 amino acids from the cysteine to the phenylalanine. Only the CDR3 part of the read is kept: 48 bases, read in frame from the first base. Repertoires were sampled repeatedly over the course of chemoradiotherapy, so clonal expansion could be followed in the tumor microenvironment.

The rearranged chain carries TRBV7-3 and TRBJ2-1; the D gene identity is not certain. This receptor was taken from a human donor with HPV-associated anogenital cancer. The sequencing used tumor tissue, collected from a patient who underwent chemoradiotherapy. The nucleotides are TGTGCCAGCAGCACCCTGACACGGAGCTCCTACAATGAGCAGTTCTTC. This sequence encodes CASSTLTRSSYNEQFF.